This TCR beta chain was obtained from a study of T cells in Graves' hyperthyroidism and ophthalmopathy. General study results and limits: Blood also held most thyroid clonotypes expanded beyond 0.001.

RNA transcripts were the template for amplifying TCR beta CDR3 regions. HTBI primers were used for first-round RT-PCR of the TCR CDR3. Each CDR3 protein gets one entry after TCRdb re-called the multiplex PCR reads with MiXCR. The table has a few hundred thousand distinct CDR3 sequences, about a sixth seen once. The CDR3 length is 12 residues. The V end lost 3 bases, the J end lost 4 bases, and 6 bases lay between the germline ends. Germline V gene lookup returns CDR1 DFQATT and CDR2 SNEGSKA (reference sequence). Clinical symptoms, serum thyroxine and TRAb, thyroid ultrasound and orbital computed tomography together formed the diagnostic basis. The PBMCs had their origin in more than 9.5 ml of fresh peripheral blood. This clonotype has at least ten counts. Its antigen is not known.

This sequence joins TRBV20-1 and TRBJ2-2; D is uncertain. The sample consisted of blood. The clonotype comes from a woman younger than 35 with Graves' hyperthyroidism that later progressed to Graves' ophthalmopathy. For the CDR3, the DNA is TGCAGTGCTAGTTTAGGCACCGGGGAGCTGTTTTTT. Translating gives CSASLGTGELFF.